This TCR beta chain was recorded in a study of Ad26.COV2.S vaccination and SARS-CoV-2 variants. Study-wide points: Analyses of TCR breadth and depth may have underestimated total T cell responses.

In the case of this clone: What it binds is unknown.

Assay used: immunoSEQ multiplex PCR; TCRdb lists only in-frame clones, some missing. The table includes a few hundred thousand clones, about nine tenths detected once. Treatment of the sample: 15 to 20 received Ad26.COV2.S at low or high dose, single or two shots; a few received placebo; per-sample allocation not given. On day 63 after the first injection, vaccine and placebo recipients gave samples. After removal of 1 base from V and 0 bases from J, the junction contained 3 bases not matched to a gene. From germline, CDR1 is SGDLS and CDR2 YYNGEE. This CDR3 spans 16 amino acids. The TCR sequence derives from a person aged 18-65 years who received the Ad26.COV2.S COVID-19 vaccine or a placebo. The chain recombines TRBV9 with TRBJ2-2; 7 bases line up with TRBD1. The sequenced sample was peripheral blood, obtained in a trial of Ad26.COV2.S vaccine versus placebo. The CDR3 nucleotides are TGTGCCAGCAGCGTAACCGGGACAGCGAACACCGGGGAGCTGTTTTTT. Translating gives CASSVTGTANTGELFF.